One and the same sample provided the 11 T cell receptor beta chains below, sequenced in a study of radiotherapy plus CTLA-4 blockade in lung cancer. Measured with immunoSEQ multiplex PCR; TCRdb has only the in-frame clones, and not every one. The table shows roughly 100,000 clones, with more than 75% occurring only once. The sequencing here drew on peripheral blood, taken from a patient treated with radiotherapy plus ipilimumab. The receptors were sampled from a human donor with non-small cell lung cancer that progressed on radiotherapy plus ipilimumab. Some clones in this sample may be carry-over from other donors' samples.

This clone came up once. This CDR3 is CASSVQGADEQFF. CDR3 nucleotides: TGTGCCAGCAGCGTCCAGGGGGCTGATGAGCAGTTCTTC. The J gene is TRBJ2-1, the V gene TRBV9; TRBD1 aligns across 8 bases. CDR1 is SGDLS, CDR2 YYNGEE, per germline. The V segment lost 2 bases and the J segment 8 bases; nucleotides outside the gene matches: 3. The CDR3 covers 13 residues.

The rearrangement uses TRBV4-2 and TRBJ2-7, with 12 bases fitting TRBD1. Germline CDR1 is LGHNA and CDR2 is YNFKEQ. This CDR3 has 14 amino acids. With V trimmed by 5 bases and J by 9 bases, 8 bases remained unmatched. In DNA form, the CDR3 reads TGTGCCAGCAGCAGCCGGGACAGGGGGCTTGGGCAGTACTTC. Translation gives CASSSRDRGLGQYF.

The J gene is TRBJ1-4, the V gene TRBV6-6; D is unclear. The CDR3 is 14 residues long. CDR1 and CDR2 from the germline V gene are MNHNY and SVGAGI (reference sequence). The V and J ends lost 6 bases and 3 bases respectively, with 11 bases between them. In DNA, the CDR3 is TGTGCCAGCAGGGGGAGATCGGCTAATGAAAAACTGTTTTTT. It specifies CASRGRSANEKLFF.

The chain combines TRBV5-1 with TRBJ2-2; D might be TRBD1 (6 bases). CDR1 is SGHRS and CDR2 is YFSETQ in the germline V gene. V lost 0 bases and J 0 bases, leaving 9 bases between the germline ends. The CDR3 extends over 16 amino acids. Here the CDR3 DNA reads TGCGCCAGCAGCTTGGGACAGGAAACGAACACCGGGGAGCTGTTTTTT. It translates to CASSLGQETNTGELFF.

The gene calls are TRBV7-3 and TRBJ1-5; D not certain. CDR3 size: 13 residues. The V gene's germline CDR1 is SGHTA and CDR2 FQGTGA. V was pared by 1 base and J by 10 bases, with 11 bases between. CDR3 loop: CASSLMAGQPQHF. CDR3 in DNA: TGTGCCAGCAGCTTAATGGCCGGGCAACCCCAGCATTTT.

The chain carries TRBV6-1 and TRBJ2-7; 11 bases agree with TRBD1. The V segment lost 7 bases and the J segment 4 bases; nucleotides outside the gene matches: 6. The CDR3 consists of 14 residues. The germline V gene encodes CDR1 MNHNS and CDR2 SASEGT. Here the CDR3 reads CASTGQGVGYEQYF. For the CDR3, the DNA is TGTGCCAGCACGGGACAGGGGGTAGGGTACGAGCAGTACTTC.

The chain is built from TRBV5-1 and TRBJ1-2; D unclear. The germline CDR1 and CDR2 sequences are SGHRS and YFSETQ. Deletions cut 0 bases from V and 9 bases from J, with 12 bases between. The CDR3 consists of 13 residues. In DNA form, the CDR3 reads TGCGCCAGCAGCTTGGCCGGGGAGGGTCGCTACACCTTC. This encodes CASSLAGEGRYTF.

This chain uses TRBV4-3 with TRBJ2-3, with D possibly TRBD2 on 6 matching bases. The CDR3 sequence is 14 residues long. V dropped 2 bases and J dropped 7 bases, with 13 bases sitting between them. CDR1 is LGHNA and CDR2 is YSLEER in the germline V gene. CDR3 region: CASSQKAGLYTQYF. The CDR3 DNA reads TGCGCCAGCAGCCAAAAGGCGGGACTCTATACGCAGTATTTT.

This chain joins TRBV2 and TRBJ2-5; no reliable D call. Germline values: CDR1 SNHLY, CDR2 FYNNEI. The CDR3 runs to 14 residues. Trimming shortened V by 6 bases and J by 0 bases, and 11 bases separated the two germline ends. The CDR3 DNA reads as TGTGCCAGCAGCGCCGACTCGTACCAAGAGACCCAGTACTTC. This translates into CASSADSYQETQYF.

CDR3 amino acids: CASSLHQDSEAFF. For the CDR3, the DNA is TGTGCCAGCAGCTTACATCAGGATAGTGAAGCTTTCTTT. The rearrangement links TRBV7-2 to TRBJ1-1; D gene uncertain. The CDR3 consists of 13 residues. With 2 bases removed from V and 7 bases from J, the gap between germline ends came to 11 bases. CDR1 and CDR2 from the germline V gene are SGHTA and FQGNSA.

The V and J genes are TRBV7-6 and TRBJ1-4; TRBD1 matches 8 bases. CDR1 and CDR2 (germline): SGHVS, FNYEAQ. The CDR3 runs 16 residues. Trimming took 1 base from V and 6 from J; bases not matched to a gene: 7. CDR3 sequence: CASSLEGAGGYEKLFF. The CDR3 DNA reads as TGTGCCAGCAGCTTAGAAGGTGCAGGGGGCTATGAAAAACTGTTTTTT. Drawing the rest from reference TRBV7-6 and TRBJ1-4, the complete variable domain is GAGVSQSPRYKVTKRGQDVALRCDPISGHVSLYWYRQALGQGPEFLTYFNYEAQQDKSGLPNDRFSAERPEGSISTLTIQRTEQRDSAMYRCASSLEGAGGYEKLFFGSGTQLSVL.